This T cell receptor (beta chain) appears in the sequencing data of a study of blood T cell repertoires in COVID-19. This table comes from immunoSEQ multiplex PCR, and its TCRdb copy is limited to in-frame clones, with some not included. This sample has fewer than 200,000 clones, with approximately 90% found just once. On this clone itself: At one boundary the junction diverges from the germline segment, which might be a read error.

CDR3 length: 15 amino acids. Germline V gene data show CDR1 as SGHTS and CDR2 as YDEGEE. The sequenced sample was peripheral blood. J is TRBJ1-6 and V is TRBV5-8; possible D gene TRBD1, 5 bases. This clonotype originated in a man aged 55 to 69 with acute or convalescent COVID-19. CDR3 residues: CASGLRGGKDSPLHF. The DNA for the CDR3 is TGTGCCAGCGGCTTGAGGGGAGGAAAGGATTCACCCCTCCACTTT.